Each of the 16 T cell receptor beta chains below was sequenced from the same sample in a study of human T cells and chemical hapten exposure. Indicated time point: patch test 1, 2 weeks after DPC sensitization. Indicated treatment: therapeutic diphenylcyclopropenone sensitization with weekly scalp DPC. Via MiXCR, TCRdb re-called the RACE reads, giving one row per CDR3 protein. The sample lists 90,000 or so distinct CDR3 sequences, over 9.5% occurring once. Source: whole blood, taken in connection with sensitization to the hapten diphenylcyclopropenone (DPC). These receptors came from a man aged 35 to 55 with alopecia areata. Some clones in this sample may be carry-over from other donors' samples.

There are many counts of this clonotype. The rearrangement joins TRBV6-5 to TRBJ1-1; possible D gene TRBD1, 5 bases. CDR1 and CDR2 (germline): MNHEY, SVGAGI. The ends were cut back, 0 bases at V and 1 base at J, with 9 bases in the middle. The CDR3 loop spans 15 amino acids. In DNA form, the CDR3 reads TGTGCCAGCAGTTACTCGTGGGGGGGGAACACTGAAGCTTTCTTT. As protein: CASSYSWGGNTEAFF.

This clonotype was seen a few times. The chain employs TRBV7-3 and TRBJ1-2, with D possibly matching TRBD1 (6 bases). V was clipped by 2 bases and J by 3 bases, with 7 bases between them. This CDR3 comprises 13 residues. CDR1 and CDR2 (germline): SGHTA, FQGTGA. The CDR3 sequence: CASSLSGDYGYTF. CDR3 coding DNA: TGTGCCAGCAGCTTATCAGGGGACTATGGCTACACCTTC.

This clonotype was counted a few times. The rearrangement uses TRBV28 and TRBJ1-5; D not resolved. This CDR3 spans 16 amino acids. Deletions cut 1 base from V and 1 base from J, with 11 bases between. CDR1 is MDHEN, CDR2 SYDVKM, per germline. This chain's CDR3 is CASSLFPGMSNQPQHF. The CDR3 DNA sequence: TGTGCCAGCAGTTTATTCCCCGGGATGAGCAATCAGCCCCAGCATTTT.

This clonotype was observed a handful of times. The J gene is TRBJ1-1, the V gene TRBV4-2; D is unresolved. This CDR3 has 14 amino acids. Germline values: CDR1 LGHNA, CDR2 YNFKEQ. Trimming pared 6 bases from V and 3 bases from J, leaving 14 bases between. CDR3: CASSVPNGHTEAFF. CDR3 DNA sequence: TGTGCCAGCAGTGTACCCAACGGACACACTGAAGCTTTCTTT.

The J gene is TRBJ1-5, the V gene TRBV29-1, with 9 bases matching TRBD1. V dropped 6 bases and J dropped 4; count of bases not matched to a gene: 1. The CDR3 has 12 amino acids. CDR1 is SQVTM and CDR2 is ANQGSEA in the germline V gene. The CDR3 nucleotides read TGCAGCGTGGGACAGGGTAATCAGCCCCAGCATTTT. Protein sequence: CSVGQGNQPQHF.

This clonotype has a handful of counts. V usage is TRBV27 and J usage is TRBJ1-2, with a possible D match to TRBD1 (6 bases). The CDR3 is made up of 12 amino acids. V lost 6 bases to trimming and J lost 7 bases, with 12 bases between them. CDR1 is MNHEY, CDR2 SMNVEV, per germline (reference sequence). CDR3 sequence (DNA): TGTGCCAGCAGGCAGGGGAGGTCTGGCTACACCTTC. This sequence encodes CASRQGRSGYTF.

This chain links TRBV4-2 with TRBJ2-5; a possible D gene is TRBD2 (6 bases). V was trimmed by 4 bases and J by 4 bases, leaving 19 bases between them. The CDR3 spans 16 residues. From germline, CDR1 is LGHNA and CDR2 YNFKEQ. The CDR3 DNA is TGTGCCAGCAGCCCCACCCCCGGGAGCCCCGGAGAGACCCAGTACTTC. Translating it yields CASSPTPGSPGETQYF.

The V and J genes are TRBV7-3 and TRBJ2-1; D is ambiguous. V was shortened by 1 base and J by 6 bases, with 4 bases between the two germline ends. Germline CDR1 is SGHTA and CDR2 is FQGTGA. The CDR3 consists of 12 residues. CDR3 DNA: TGTGCCAGCAGCTTAAATAGCAATGAGCAGTTCTTC. Translating it yields CASSLNSNEQFF.

Many counts were recorded for this clonotype. The rearrangement joins TRBV30 to TRBJ1-2; 7 nucleotides line up with TRBD1. V trimming: 5 bases; J trimming: 5 bases; junction bases outside the gene matches: 5. Germline loops: CDR1 GTSNPN, CDR2 SVGIG (reference sequence). The CDR3 sequence is 12 residues long. The CDR3 here is CAWGGQNYGYTF. The CDR3, as DNA: TGTGCCTGGGGGGGACAGAATTATGGCTACACCTTC.

In its sample, this clonotype was seen a few times. The rearrangement uses TRBV3-1 and TRBJ2-4; a possible D gene is TRBD2 (5 bases). Germline V gene data show CDR1 as LGHDT and CDR2 as YNNKEL (reference sequence). V lost 3 bases and J lost 3, with 12 bases in between. This CDR3 contains 15 residues. The CDR3 DNA is TGTGCCAGCAGCCACGGGGATTTAGGCAAAAACATTCAGTACTTC. Protein product: CASSHGDLGKNIQYF.

This clonotype was seen more than once but under ten times. The rearrangement uses TRBV5-1 and TRBJ2-3; D is unclear. The V gene's germline CDR1 is SGHRS and CDR2 YFSETQ. The length of the CDR3 is 14 residues. V was shortened by 0 bases and J by 4 bases, with 9 bases between the two germline ends. The DNA of the CDR3 is TGCGCCAGCAGCTTGGGTCAGAACTCAGATACGCAGTATTTT. Protein product: CASSLGQNSDTQYF.

The chain has TRBV14 and TRBJ1-2; D ambiguous. Trimming took off 0 bases at V and 7 bases at J, with 9 bases between the two ends. CDR3 length equals 13 residues. CDR1 and CDR2 from the germline V gene are SGHDN and FVKESK. The DNA for the CDR3 is TGTGCCAGCAGCCAAGATTTTGGCACTGGCTACACCTTC. Protein sequence: CASSQDFGTGYTF.

This clonotype was counted many times. The chain employs TRBV7-8 and TRBJ1-5, with a tentative D call TRBD1 (6 bases). CDR1 is SGHVS, CDR2 FQNEAQ, per germline. The CDR3 length is 17 residues. V was cut by 3 bases and J by 0 bases, with 15 bases left in between. In DNA form, the CDR3 reads TGTGCCAGCAGCTTCCAGGGGCGACTGAATAGCAATCAGCCCCAGCATTTT. Residues: CASSFQGRLNSNQPQHF. The variable domain in full, completed from reference TRBV7-8 and TRBJ1-5, reads GAGVSQSPRYKVAKRGQDVALRCDPISGHVSLFWYQQALGQGPEFLTYFQNEAQLDKSGLPSDRFFAERPEGSVSTLKIQRTQQEDSAVYLCASSFQGRLNSNQPQHFGDGTRLSIL.

The CDR3 region is CATSDFRTVPTPDTQYF. Written as DNA, the CDR3 is TGTGCCACCAGTGATTTTCGAACGGTCCCCACCCCGGATACGCAGTATTTT. The V call is TRBV24-1, the J call TRBJ2-3; D unresolved. The CDR3 contains 17 residues. Between the trimmed V and J ends, which lost 1 base and 6 bases, there was a span of 19 bases. Germline V gives CDR1 KGHDR, CDR2 SFDVKD.

This clonotype was seen at least ten times. The chain uses TRBV3-1 and TRBJ2-1; TRBD2 matches at 7 bases. V gave up 4 bases and J gave up 7 bases; unmatched junction bases: 7. The CDR3 length is 14 residues. Germline CDR1 reads LGHDT; CDR2 reads YNNKEL (reference sequence). In nucleotides, the CDR3 is TGTGCCAGCAGCCCCTACCTAGCGGATAATGAGCAGTTCTTC. Its translation: CASSPYLADNEQFF.

V gene TRBV5-8 combines with J gene TRBJ2-1; 10 bases fit TRBD1. The CDR3 is made up of 18 amino acids. The V gene end was trimmed by 4 bases and the J gene end by 6 bases; junction bases not matched to a gene: 16. Per germline, CDR1 SGHTS and CDR2 YDEGEE. CDR3 nucleotides: TGTGCCAGCAGCCGGGGACCCTTCCGGGACAGGGGAGGCAATGAGCAGTTCTTC. The encoded protein is CASSRGPFRDRGGNEQFF.